Below, 13 T cell receptor beta chains from the same sample are listed, as sequenced in a study of T cells after yellow fever vaccination. Via MiXCR, TCRdb re-called the 5' RACE reads, giving one row per CDR3 protein. The sample holds hundreds of thousands of distinct CDR3 sequences; about 4% are singletons and the top ten take 20% to 25%. This material consisted of PBMCs, taken 5 days after the yellow fever booster vaccination. These receptors originate from a man between 18 and 29 years old who received the YFV17D yellow fever vaccine.

V usage is TRBV29-1 and J usage is TRBJ2-1, with TRBD1 as a possible D gene (6 bases). Germline CDR1 is SQVTM and CDR2 is ANQGSEA. The CDR3 sequence is 14 residues long. The V end lost 8 bases, the J end lost 0 bases, and 14 bases lay between the germline ends. The CDR3, as DNA: TGCAGCTATCTCGGACAGAGCTCCTACAATGAGCAGTTCTTC. Encoded protein: CSYLGQSSYNEQFF.

In its sample, this clonotype was seen a few times. This rearrangement joins TRBV12-3 or TRBV12-4 to TRBJ1-3, with D possibly matching TRBD1 (5 bases). Trimming left V 2 bases short and J 0 bases short, with 17 bases between. This CDR3 region has 18 residues. CDR3 bases: TGTGCCAGCAGTTTAAGGGGAGAGGGATCCTTCTCTGGAAACACCATATATTTT. Amino acid sequence: CASSLRGEGSFSGNTIYF.

The table lists this clonotype with many counts. The genes are TRBV9 and TRBJ1-1, with D maybe TRBD1 (6 bases). Germline values: CDR1 SGDLS, CDR2 YYNGEE. V dropped 2 bases and J dropped 0 bases, with 8 bases sitting between them. The CDR3 is made up of 14 amino acids. The CDR3 region has the DNA TGTGCCAGCAGCGTCGGGGGCATGAACACTGAAGCTTTCTTT. Protein sequence: CASSVGGMNTEAFF.

V usage is TRBV12-3 or TRBV12-4 and J usage is TRBJ2-5, with D perhaps matching TRBD1 (6 bases). V was cut by 6 bases and J by 5 bases, with 10 bases left in between. The CDR3 loop spans 12 amino acids. The CDR3 reads CASRGQVETQYF. The CDR3 DNA reads TGTGCCAGCAGGGGACAAGTGGAGACCCAGTACTTC.

This clonotype was counted ten times or more. This chain uses TRBV7-9 with TRBJ2-1; D may match TRBD1 or TRBD2 (6 bases each). Germline lookup yields CDR1 SEHNR and CDR2 FQNEAQ (reference sequence). The CDR3 contains 14 residues. With 5 bases removed from V and 9 bases from J, the gap between germline ends came to 17 bases. CDR3 nucleotides: TGTGCCAGCAGCCTAAGGGGGGCGTCCGTTGAGCAGTTCTTC. This translates into CASSLRGASVEQFF.

This clonotype showed up many times. The CDR3 is CASSQGTGGTSPLHF. CDR3 nucleotides: TGCGCCAGCAGCCAAGGGACAGGGGGCACTTCACCCCTCCACTTT. The chain uses TRBV5-1 and TRBJ1-6, with 12 positions matching TRBD1. Unmatched junction bases numbered 5, after V lost 4 bases and J lost 9 bases. There are 15 residues in the CDR3. Germline V lookup: CDR1 SGHRS, CDR2 YFSETQ. The variable domain in full, with the rest retrieved from reference TRBV5-1 and TRBJ1-6, is KAGVTQTPRYLIKTRGQQVTLSCSPISGHRSVSWYQQTPGQGLQFLFEYFSETQRNKGNFPGRFSGRQFSNSRSEMNVSTLELGDSALYLCASSQGTGGTSPLHFGNGTRLTVT.

The V gene is TRBV24-1, the J gene TRBJ2-5; the D gene is possibly TRBD2 (6 bases). Per the germline V gene, CDR1 is KGHDR and CDR2 is SFDVKD. V was clipped by 4 bases and J by 13 bases, with 21 bases between them. The CDR3 spans 14 residues. CDR3 bases: TGTGCCACCAGTGACGCCCGGGAGACTAGGATCACGTACTTC. Translated, it gives CATSDARETRITYF.

This clonotype was detected many times. The chain couples TRBV29-1 to TRBJ2-1, with D possibly TRBD1 on 5 matching bases. The V gene lost 7 bases and the J gene lost 2 bases, with 9 bases spanning the gap. The germline V gene has CDR1 SQVTM and CDR2 ANQGSEA. The CDR3 extends over 12 amino acids. CDR3 in amino acids: CSGRQTYNEQFF. The CDR3 DNA reads TGCAGCGGGAGACAGACCTACAATGAGCAGTTCTTC.

Ten or more counts support this clonotype. The chain couples TRBV5-4 to TRBJ2-3; D remains unclear. The CDR3 is made up of 14 amino acids. Per the germline V gene, CDR1 is SGHNT and CDR2 is YYREEE (reference sequence). Trimming left V 0 bases short and J 6 bases short, with 11 bases between. The CDR3 DNA is TGTGCCAGCAGCTTGGCCGTCCAGCTGGATACGCAGTATTTT. This translates into CASSLAVQLDTQYF.

This clonotype was picked up a small number of times. The chain has TRBV18 and TRBJ1-1; D perhaps matches TRBD1 (5 bases). V shed 4 bases and J shed 4 bases, with 22 bases lying between them. This CDR3 has 17 amino acids. Germline loops: CDR1 KGHSH, CDR2 LQKENI. Here the CDR3 reads CASSRSLLSVGGTEAFF. Here the CDR3 DNA reads TGTGCCAGCTCACGTTCTCTTTTAAGCGTGGGGGGCACTGAAGCTTTCTTT.

This clonotype was seen a few times. The chain links TRBV6-2 or TRBV6-3 to TRBJ2-7; TRBD1 aligns across 7 bases. CDR3 length equals 16 residues. J lost 8 bases, V lost 5 bases, and 18 bases had no gene match. In germline, CDR1 is MNHEY, CDR2 SVGEGT. In nucleotides, the CDR3 is TGTGCCAGCAGTCCACACCCCCCCCCGACAGGGAAAAAGCAGTACGTC. This sequence encodes CASSPHPPPTGKKQYV.

This chain connects TRBV29-1 to TRBJ2-7; D gene ambiguous. The V gene lost 4 bases and the J gene lost 4 bases, with 8 bases spanning the gap. The length of the CDR3 is 11 residues. The germline CDR1 and CDR2 sequences are SQVTM and ANQGSEA. The DNA for the CDR3 is TGCAGCGTTGGGGAAACTTACGAGCAGTACTTC. Protein product: CSVGETYEQYF.

This chain joins TRBV5-5 and TRBJ2-7, with 12 positions matching TRBD1. The V gene end was trimmed by 3 bases and the J gene end by 6 bases; junction bases not matched to a gene: 4. The CDR3 runs to 14 residues. Germline assignment: CDR1 SGHKS and CDR2 YYEKEE (reference sequence). This chain's CDR3 is CASSWGQGALEQYF. CDR3 bases: TGTGCCAGCAGCTGGGGACAGGGGGCACTCGAGCAGTACTTC.